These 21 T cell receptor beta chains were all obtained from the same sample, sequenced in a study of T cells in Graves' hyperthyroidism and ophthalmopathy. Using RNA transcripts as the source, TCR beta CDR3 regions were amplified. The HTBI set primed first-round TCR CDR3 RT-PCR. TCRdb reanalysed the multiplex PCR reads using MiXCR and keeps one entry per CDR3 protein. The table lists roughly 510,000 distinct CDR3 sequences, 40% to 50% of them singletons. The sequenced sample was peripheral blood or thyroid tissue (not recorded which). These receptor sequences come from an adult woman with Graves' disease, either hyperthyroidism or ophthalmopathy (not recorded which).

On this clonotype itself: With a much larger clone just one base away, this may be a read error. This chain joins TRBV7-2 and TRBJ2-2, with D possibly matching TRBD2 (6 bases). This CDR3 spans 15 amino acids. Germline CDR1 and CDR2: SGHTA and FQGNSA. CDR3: CASGLDGSWTGELFF. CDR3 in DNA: TGTGCCAGCGGCTTAGACGGGAGTTGGACCGGGGAGCTGTTTTTT.

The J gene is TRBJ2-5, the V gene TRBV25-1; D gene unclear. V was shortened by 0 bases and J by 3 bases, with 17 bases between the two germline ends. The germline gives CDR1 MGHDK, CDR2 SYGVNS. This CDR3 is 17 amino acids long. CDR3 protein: CASSEYLGPYGKETQYF. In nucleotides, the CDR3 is TGTGCCAGCAGTGAATATCTAGGTCCTTATGGGAAAGAGACCCAGTACTTC.

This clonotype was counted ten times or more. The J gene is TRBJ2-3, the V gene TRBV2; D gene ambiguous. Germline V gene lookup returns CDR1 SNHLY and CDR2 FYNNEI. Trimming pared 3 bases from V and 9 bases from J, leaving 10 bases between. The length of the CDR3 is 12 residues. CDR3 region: CASSEIAGTQYF. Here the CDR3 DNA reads TGTGCCAGCAGTGAGATAGCAGGCACGCAGTATTTT.

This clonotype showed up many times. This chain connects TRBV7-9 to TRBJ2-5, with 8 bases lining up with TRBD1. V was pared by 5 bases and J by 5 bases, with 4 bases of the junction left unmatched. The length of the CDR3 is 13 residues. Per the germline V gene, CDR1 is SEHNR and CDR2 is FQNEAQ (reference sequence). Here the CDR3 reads CASSHRDRETQYF. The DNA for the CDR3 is TGTGCCAGCAGCCACCGGGACAGGGAGACCCAGTACTTC.

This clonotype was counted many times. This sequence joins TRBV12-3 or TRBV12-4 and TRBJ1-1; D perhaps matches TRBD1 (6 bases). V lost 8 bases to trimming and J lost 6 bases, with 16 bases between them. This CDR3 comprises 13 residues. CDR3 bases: TGTGCCAGCCGCCCACAGGGTTACTCTGAAGCTTTCTTT. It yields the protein CASRPQGYSEAFF.

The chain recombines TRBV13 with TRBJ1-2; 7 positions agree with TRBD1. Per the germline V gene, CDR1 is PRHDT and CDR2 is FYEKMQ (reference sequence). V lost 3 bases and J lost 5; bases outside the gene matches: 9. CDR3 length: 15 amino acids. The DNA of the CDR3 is TGTGCCAGCAGCTTCTCGACAGGGTGGGAGTATGGCTACACCTTC. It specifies CASSFSTGWEYGYTF.

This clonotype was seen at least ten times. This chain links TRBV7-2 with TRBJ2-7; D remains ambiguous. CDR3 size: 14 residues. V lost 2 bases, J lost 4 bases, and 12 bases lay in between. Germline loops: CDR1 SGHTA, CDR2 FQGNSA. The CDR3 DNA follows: TGTGCCAGCAGCTTAAGACTCCCCCCTTACGAGCAGTACTTC. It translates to CASSLRLPPYEQYF.

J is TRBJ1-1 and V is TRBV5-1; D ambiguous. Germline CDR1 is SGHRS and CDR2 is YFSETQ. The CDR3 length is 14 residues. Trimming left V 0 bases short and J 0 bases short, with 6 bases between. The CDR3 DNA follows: TGCGCCAGCAGCTTGGACATACTGAACACTGAAGCTTTCTTT. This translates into CASSLDILNTEAFF.

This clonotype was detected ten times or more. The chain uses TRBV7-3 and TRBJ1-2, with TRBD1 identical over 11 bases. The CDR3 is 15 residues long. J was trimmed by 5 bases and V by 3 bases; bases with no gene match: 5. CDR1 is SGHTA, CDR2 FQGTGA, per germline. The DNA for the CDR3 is TGTGCCAGCAGCTTGACGGGACAGGGGGGATATGGCTACACCTTC. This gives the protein CASSLTGQGGYGYTF.

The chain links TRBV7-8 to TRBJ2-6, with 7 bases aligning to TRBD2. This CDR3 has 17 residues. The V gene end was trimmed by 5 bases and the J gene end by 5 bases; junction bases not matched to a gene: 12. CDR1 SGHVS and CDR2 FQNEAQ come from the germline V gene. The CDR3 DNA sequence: TGTGCCAGCAGCCAAGATGGGGGGGGAGCTAGGGCCAACGTCCTGACTTTC. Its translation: CASSQDGGGARANVLTF.

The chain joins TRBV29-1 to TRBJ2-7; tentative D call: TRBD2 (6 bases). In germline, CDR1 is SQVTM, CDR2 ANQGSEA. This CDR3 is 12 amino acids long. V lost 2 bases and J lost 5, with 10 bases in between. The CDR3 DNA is TGCAGCGTTGAACTAGCGTCAGACGAGCAGTACTTC. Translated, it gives CSVELASDEQYF.

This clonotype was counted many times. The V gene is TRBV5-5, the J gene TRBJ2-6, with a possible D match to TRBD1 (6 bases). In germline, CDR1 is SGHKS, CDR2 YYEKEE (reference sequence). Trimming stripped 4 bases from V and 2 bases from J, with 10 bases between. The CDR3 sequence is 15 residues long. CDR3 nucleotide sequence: TGTGCCAGCAGCGCCGGGACAACTGGGGCCAACGTCCTGACTTTC. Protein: CASSAGTTGANVLTF.

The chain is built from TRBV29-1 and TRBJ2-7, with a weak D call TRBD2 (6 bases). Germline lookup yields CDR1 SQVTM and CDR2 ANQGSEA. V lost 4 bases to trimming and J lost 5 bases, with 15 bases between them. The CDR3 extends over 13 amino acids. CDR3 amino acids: CSVGWTGLDEQYF. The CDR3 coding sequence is TGCAGCGTTGGATGGACGGGACTTGACGAGCAGTACTTC.

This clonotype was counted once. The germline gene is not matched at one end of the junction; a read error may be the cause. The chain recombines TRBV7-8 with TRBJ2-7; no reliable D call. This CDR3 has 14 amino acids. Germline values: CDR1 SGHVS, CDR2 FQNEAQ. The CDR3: CASSLPTPFYEQYF. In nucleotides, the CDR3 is TGCGCCAGCAGCCTACCGACACCTTTCTACGAGCAGTACTTC.

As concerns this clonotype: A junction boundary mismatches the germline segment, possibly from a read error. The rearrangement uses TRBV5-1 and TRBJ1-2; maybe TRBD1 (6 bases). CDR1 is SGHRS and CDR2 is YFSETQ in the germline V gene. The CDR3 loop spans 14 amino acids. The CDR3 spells CASSSGGQNYGFTF. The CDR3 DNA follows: TGCGCCAGCAGCTCAGGCGGACAGAACTATGGCTTCACCTTC. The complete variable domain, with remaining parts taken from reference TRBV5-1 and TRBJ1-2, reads KAGVTQTPRYLIKTRGQQVTLSCSPISGHRSVSWYQQTPGQGLQFLFEYFSETQRNKGNFPGRFSGRQFSNSRSEMNVSTLELGDSALYLCASSSGGQNYGFTFGSGTRLTVV.

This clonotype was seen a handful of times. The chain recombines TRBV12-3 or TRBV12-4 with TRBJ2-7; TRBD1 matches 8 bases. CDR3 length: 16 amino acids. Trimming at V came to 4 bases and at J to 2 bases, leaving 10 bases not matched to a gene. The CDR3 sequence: CASSSSELTGAYEQYF. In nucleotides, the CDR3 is TGTGCCAGCAGTTCCTCAGAACTGACAGGGGCCTACGAGCAGTACTTC.

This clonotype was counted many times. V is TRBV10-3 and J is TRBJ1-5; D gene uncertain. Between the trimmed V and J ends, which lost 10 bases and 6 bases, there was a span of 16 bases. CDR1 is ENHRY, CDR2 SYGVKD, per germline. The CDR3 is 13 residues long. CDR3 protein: CASTDHQRQPQHF. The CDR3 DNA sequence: TGTGCCAGTACGGACCATCAACGTCAGCCCCAGCATTTT.

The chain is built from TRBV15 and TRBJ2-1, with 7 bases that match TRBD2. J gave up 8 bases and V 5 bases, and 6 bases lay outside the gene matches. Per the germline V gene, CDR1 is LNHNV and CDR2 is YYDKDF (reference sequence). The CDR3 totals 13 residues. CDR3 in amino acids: CATSPGREYEQFF. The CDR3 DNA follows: TGTGCCACCAGCCCAGGGCGGGAGTATGAGCAGTTCTTC.

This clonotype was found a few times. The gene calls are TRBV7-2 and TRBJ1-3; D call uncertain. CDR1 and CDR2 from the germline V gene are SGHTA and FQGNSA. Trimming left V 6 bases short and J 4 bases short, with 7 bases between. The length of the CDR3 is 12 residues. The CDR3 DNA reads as TGTGCCAGCAGTTTTTACGGAAACACCATATATTTT. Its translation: CASSFYGNTIYF. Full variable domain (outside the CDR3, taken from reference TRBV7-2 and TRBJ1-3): GAGVSQSPSNKVTEKGKDVELRCDPISGHTALYWYRQSLGQGLEFLIYFQGNSAPDKSGLPSDRFSAERTGGSVSTLTIQRTQQEDSAVYLCASSFYGNTIYFGEGSWLTVV.

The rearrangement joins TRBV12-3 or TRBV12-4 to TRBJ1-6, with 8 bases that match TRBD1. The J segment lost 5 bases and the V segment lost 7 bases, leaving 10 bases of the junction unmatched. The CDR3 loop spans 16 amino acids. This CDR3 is CASNDPTGGDNSPLHF. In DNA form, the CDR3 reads TGTGCCAGCAACGACCCCACAGGGGGGGATAATTCACCCCTCCACTTT.

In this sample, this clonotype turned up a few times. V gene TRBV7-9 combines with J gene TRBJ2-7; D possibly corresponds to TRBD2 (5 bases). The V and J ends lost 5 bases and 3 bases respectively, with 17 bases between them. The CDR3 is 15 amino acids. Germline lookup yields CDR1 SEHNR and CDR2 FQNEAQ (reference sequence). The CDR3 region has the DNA TGTGCCAGCAGCCTCCGGACTGGAGAATACTACGAGCAGTACTTC. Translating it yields CASSLRTGEYYEQYF.